This is a list of T cell receptor beta chains from one sample in a study of shared clonotypes between healthy human individuals. TCRdb's copy holds only in-frame clones and misses some; the assay was immunoSEQ multiplex PCR. The sample shows nearly 2 million clones, less than 95% of them seen only once. Sequencing used naive CD8+ T cells sorted from blood. Source of these receptors: a man between 18 and 29 years old in good health. Each CDR3 is given with its conserved first and last residue. A D gene is named only where the DNA matches it firmly. Expanded clones get a size class; other rows say once, few or many, or leave the size out.

TRBV5-1,NA,NA,TRBJ2-5,TGCGCCAGCAGCTCATACGGACAGTATCAAGAGACCCAGTACTTC,CASSSYGQYQETQYF
TRBV28,NA,NA,TRBJ2-1,TGTGCCAGCAGTTTAGGGGGCGGCCTCTCCTACAATGAGCAGTTCTTC,CASSLGGGLSYNEQFF
TRBV27,NA,NA,TRBJ2-7,TGTGCCAGCAGTTTTGCAGAAACCAACGAGCAGTACTTC,CASSFAETNEQYF
TRBV29-1,NA,NA,TRBJ1-1,TGCAGCGTCGGCGGGTGGGAAACTGAAGCTTTCTTT,CSVGGWETEAFF
TRBV6-1,NA,NA,TRBJ1-6,TGTGCCAGCAGTGACCTACAGGGAGGGTATTCACCCCTCCACTTT,CASSDLQGGYSPLHF
TRBV10-3,NA,NA,TRBJ1-1,TGTGCCATCAGTGAGGACGGTTACACTGAAGCTTTCTTT,CAISEDGYTEAFF
TRBV6-5,NA,NA,TRBJ2-3,TGTGCCAGCAGTTACTCGATTGGGGCAGATACGCAGTATTTT,CASSYSIGADTQYF
TRBV6-1,NA,NA,TRBJ2-7,TGTGCCAGCAGTGTGTACGGCTCCTACGAGCAGTACTTC,CASSVYGSYEQYF
TRBV29-1,NA,NA,TRBJ2-1,TGCAGCGTTGAGGTGGGAGTCTACAATGAGCAGTTCTTC,CSVEVGVYNEQFF
TRBV6-6,TRBD2,NA,TRBJ2-1,TGTGCCAGCAGCCCGGGACTAGCCCTCCTTGAGGAGCAGTTCTTC,CASSPGLALLEEQFF
TRBV5-1,NA,NA,TRBJ1-3,TGCGCCAGCAGCTTGGATATTATTGGAAACACCATATATTTT,CASSLDIIGNTIYF
TRBV19,NA,NA,TRBJ1-1,TGTGCCAGTAGTATTAGGGCATTGAACACTGAAGCTTTCTTT,CASSIRALNTEAFF
TRBV14,NA,NA,TRBJ2-7,TGTGCCAGCAGCCCTGCACCCGGCTACGAGCAGTACTTC,CASSPAPGYEQYF
TRBV2,TRBD2,NA,TRBJ2-5,TGTGCCAGCAGTGACGGCGGGGGGCAAGAGACCCAGTACTTC,CASSDGGGQETQYF
TRBV7-9,NA,NA,TRBJ2-7,TGTGCCAGCAGCCCAGGTGGGGCCTACGAGCAGTACTTC,CASSPGGAYEQYF
TRBV6-6,NA,NA,TRBJ1-1,TGTGCCAGCAGTTCGGGGCTTTTGGACACTGAAGCTTTCTTT,CASSSGLLDTEAFF
TRBV28,TRBD1,few,TRBJ1-5,TGTGCCAGCAGTCTACAGGGGTGGGGTCAGCCCCAGCATTTT,CASSLQGWGQPQHF